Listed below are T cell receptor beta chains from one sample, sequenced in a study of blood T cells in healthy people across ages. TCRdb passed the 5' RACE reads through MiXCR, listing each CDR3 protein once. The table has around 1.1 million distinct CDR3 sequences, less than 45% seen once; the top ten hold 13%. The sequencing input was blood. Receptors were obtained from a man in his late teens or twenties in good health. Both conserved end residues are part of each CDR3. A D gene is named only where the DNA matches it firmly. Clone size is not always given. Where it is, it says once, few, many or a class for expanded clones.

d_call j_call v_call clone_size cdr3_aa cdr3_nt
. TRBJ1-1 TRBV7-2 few CASSRGKVWEKAFF TGTGCCAGCAGCCGAGGCAAAGTTTGGGAGAAAGCTTTCTTT
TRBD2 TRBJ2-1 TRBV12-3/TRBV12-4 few CASSPATSGNEQFF TGTGCCAGCAGTCCGGCCACTAGCGGCAATGAGCAGTTCTTC
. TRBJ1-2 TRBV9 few CASSSRATNRALGGYTF TGTGCCAGCAGCTCCCGCGCAACCAACAGGGCCTTGGGAGGCTACACCTTC
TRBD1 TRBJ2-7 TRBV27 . CASSLGDRALHEQYF TGTGCCAGCAGTTTAGGGGACAGGGCTCTCCACGAGCAGTACTTC
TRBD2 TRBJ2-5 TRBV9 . CASSEWSGRRETQYF TGTGCCAGCAGTGAATGGAGCGGGAGACGAGAGACCCAGTACTTC
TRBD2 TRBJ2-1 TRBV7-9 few CASSVGLAGDNEQFF TGTGCCAGCAGCGTTGGACTAGCGGGGGACAATGAGCAGTTCTTC
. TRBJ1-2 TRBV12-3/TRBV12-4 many CASSLTGRNYGYTF TGTGCCAGCAGTTTAACAGGGCGGAACTATGGCTACACCTTC
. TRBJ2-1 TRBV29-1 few CSVVRGDSSYNEQFF TGCAGCGTTGTTAGGGGCGACAGCTCCTACAATGAGCAGTTCTTC
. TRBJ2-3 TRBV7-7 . CASSIGVTDTQYF TGTGCCAGCAGCATAGGGGTCACAGATACGCAGTATTTT
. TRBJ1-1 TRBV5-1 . CASSTGRVMNTEAFF TGCGCCAGCAGCACAGGACGGGTGATGAACACTGAAGCTTTCTTT
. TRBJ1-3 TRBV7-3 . CASSLEPLGGTGNTIYF TGTGCCAGCAGCTTAGAACCTCTCGGAGGGACTGGAAACACCATATATTTT
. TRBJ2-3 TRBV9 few CASSVDGQSTDTQYF TGTGCCAGCAGCGTAGATGGACAGAGTACAGATACGCAGTATTTT
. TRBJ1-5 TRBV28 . CASSARGEGQIQPQHF TGTGCCAGCAGTGCGCGGGGGGAGGGGCAAATTCAGCCCCAGCATTTT
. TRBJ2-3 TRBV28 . CASRWAGEIDTQYF TGTGCCAGCAGATGGGCAGGGGAAATAGATACGCAGTATTTT
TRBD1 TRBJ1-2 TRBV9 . CASSNRGGSGGYTF TGTGCCAGCAGCAACAGGGGAGGGTCTGGTGGCTACACCTTC
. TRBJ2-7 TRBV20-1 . CSARGQVNNEQYF TGCAGTGCTAGAGGCCAAGTTAACAATGAGCAGTACTTC
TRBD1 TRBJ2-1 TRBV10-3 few CAISGGTGKNEQFF TGTGCCATCAGTGGCGGGACAGGGAAGAATGAGCAGTTCTTC
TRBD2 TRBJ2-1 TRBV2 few CASSEAPGLAGGLSYNEQFF TGTGCCAGCAGTGAGGCTCCTGGACTAGCGGGGGGGCTTTCCTACAATGAGCAGTTCTTC